The following is a T cell receptor (beta chain) sequence with its context. These data come from a study of blood T cell repertoires in COVID-19. On the study more broadly: Both acute and convalescent COVID-19 samples were obtained from the United States, Italy and Spain. T cells, B-cell-depleted T cells, or PBMCs supplied cDNA or gDNA.

As processed by the authors: Amplification of reference gene primers was used by the study to estimate nucleated cell counts. The data were produced by immunoSEQ multiplex PCR, yet TCRdb's version contains in-frame clones alone and is incomplete. Clonal size and the V and J genes are those of that table, whereas D and trimming came from the DNA. The data show approximately 160,000 clones, with 90% seen just once and 18% held by the top ten. This receptor was obtained from a man aged 60 to 75 with active or convalescent COVID-19. Sample: peripheral blood.

The CDR3 DNA follows: TGTGCCAGCAGCTTGTGGCTAGCGGCCTACAATGAGCAGTTCTTC. Amino acids: CASSLWLAAYNEQFF. The rearrangement uses TRBV5-4 and TRBJ2-1; 7 bases are a match to TRBD2. The CDR3 contains 15 residues. Germline V gene lookup returns CDR1 SGHNT and CDR2 YYREEE (reference sequence). V lost 1 base and J lost 2; bases outside the gene matches: 3.